This T cell receptor beta chain was recorded in a study of T cells in Graves' hyperthyroidism and ophthalmopathy. TCR beta CDR3 sequences were amplified from RNA transcripts. HTBI primers were used for first-round RT-PCR of the TCR CDR3. Each CDR3 protein is one row after TCRdb ran MiXCR on the multiplex PCR reads. The table shows a few hundred thousand distinct CDR3 sequences, with about 15% occurring only once. This clonotype has only a few counts. V was shortened by 1 base and J by 3 bases, with 10 bases between the two germline ends. The CDR3 sequence is 15 residues long. Germline loops: CDR1 LNHDA, CDR2 SQIVND (reference sequence). The hyperthyroidism patients had all been newly diagnosed, and their disease duration was under 2 months. Their ages ranged from 18 to 65 years. The study collected blood at first hyperthyroidism diagnosis, before any ophthalmopathy symptoms arose.

The receptor was isolated from a woman aged 30 to 39 with Graves' hyperthyroidism that later progressed to Graves' ophthalmopathy. Sequenced: blood. The V call is TRBV19, the J call TRBJ2-1; D perhaps matches TRBD1 (5 bases). The CDR3 DNA sequence: TGTGCCAGTAGTATAGGAGCAGGGAACTACAATGAGCAGTTCTTC. Translating gives CASSIGAGNYNEQFF.